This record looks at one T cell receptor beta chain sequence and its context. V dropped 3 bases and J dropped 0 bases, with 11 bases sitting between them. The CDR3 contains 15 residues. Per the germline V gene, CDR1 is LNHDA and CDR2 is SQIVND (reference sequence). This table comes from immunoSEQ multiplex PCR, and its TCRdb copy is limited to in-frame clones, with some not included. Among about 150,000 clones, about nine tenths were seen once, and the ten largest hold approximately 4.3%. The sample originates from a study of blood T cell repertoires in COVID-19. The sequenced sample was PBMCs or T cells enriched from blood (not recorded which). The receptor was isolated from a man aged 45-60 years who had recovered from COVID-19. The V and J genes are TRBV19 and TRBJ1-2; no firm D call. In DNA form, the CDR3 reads TGTGCCAGTAGTATCAGGTCAGGTGCTAACTATGGCTACACCTTC. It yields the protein CASSIRSGANYGYTF.